These T cell receptor beta chains were read from a single sample in a study of blood T cells in healthy people across ages. TCRdb called the 5' RACE reads again in MiXCR, with one record for every CDR3 protein. The repertoire holds about 1.1 million distinct CDR3 sequences, with under 40% as singletons. Sequences were obtained from blood. These receptors all come from a man younger than 35 in good health. The CDR3 runs from the conserved cysteine through the conserved F or W. The order of the fields is CDR3 protein, CDR3 DNA, clone size, D gene, J gene, V gene. The D gene is left open where the match is weak. Expanded clones are given a class, and other clones once, few, many or no size at all.

CDR3: CASSTGAEETQYF; DNA: TGTGCCAGCAGTACCGGGGCTGAAGAAACCCAGTACTTC; size: .; D: .; J: TRBJ2-7; V: TRBV9
CDR3: CASSRGLAYNEQFF; DNA: TGCGCCAGCAGCCGAGGACTAGCGTACAATGAGCAGTTCTTC; size: many; D: TRBD2; J: TRBJ2-1; V: TRBV4-3
CDR3: CASSQDLGGGQPQHF; DNA: TGTGCCAGCAGCCAAGATCTCGGGGGGGGTCAGCCCCAGCATTTT; size: few; D: .; J: TRBJ1-5; V: TRBV4-2
CDR3: CATSEERTAQYNEQYF; DNA: TGTGCCACCAGTGAGGAACGGACAGCCCAGTACAATGAGCAGTACTTC; size: .; D: .; J: TRBJ2-7; V: TRBV24-1
CDR3: CASSFPDGETQYF; DNA: TGTGCCAGCAGTTTCCCGGACGGAGAGACCCAGTACTTC; size: .; D: .; J: TRBJ2-5; V: TRBV28
CDR3: CSAGRARQPQHF; DNA: TGCAGCGCGGGCAGGGCTCGGCAGCCCCAGCATTTT; size: .; D: .; J: TRBJ1-5; V: TRBV20-1
CDR3: CSVEDPLAGVDEQYF; DNA: TGCAGCGTTGAAGATCCTCTAGCGGGGGTCGACGAGCAGTACTTC; size: few; D: TRBD2; J: TRBJ2-7; V: TRBV29-1
CDR3: CAISDVGRAASGANVLTF; DNA: TGTGCCATCAGTGACGTGGGAAGGGCTGCCTCTGGGGCCAACGTCCTGACTTTC; size: .; D: .; J: TRBJ2-6; V: TRBV10-3
CDR3: CASKRGVESYEQYF; DNA: TGTGCCAGCAAACGGGGGGTCGAGTCCTACGAGCAGTACTTC; size: .; D: TRBD2; J: TRBJ2-7; V: TRBV6-6
CDR3: CASSLSLASYNEQFF; DNA: TGTGCCAGCAGCTTATCCCTCGCCTCCTACAATGAGCAGTTCTTC; size: few; D: .; J: TRBJ2-1; V: TRBV7-6
CDR3: CSARGDRSTDTQYF; DNA: TGCAGTGCTAGAGGGGACAGGAGCACAGATACGCAGTATTTT; size: many; D: TRBD1; J: TRBJ2-3; V: TRBV20-1
CDR3: CSASPGTRVTDTQYF; DNA: TGCAGTGCTAGTCCCGGGACTAGGGTGACAGATACGCAGTATTTT; size: few; D: TRBD2; J: TRBJ2-3; V: TRBV20-1
CDR3: CSARDREGGWTDTQYF; DNA: TGCAGTGCTAGAGATCGGGAGGGGGGTTGGACAGATACGCAGTATTTT; size: .; D: TRBD2; J: TRBJ2-3; V: TRBV20-1
CDR3: CASSDWRTAEQETQYF; DNA: TGTGCCAGCAGTGATTGGAGGACGGCGGAGCAAGAGACCCAGTACTTC; size: .; D: .; J: TRBJ2-5; V: TRBV25-1
CDR3: CASSFPSNEQFF; DNA: TGTGCCAGCAGTTTCCCTTCCAATGAGCAGTTCTTC; size: .; D: .; J: TRBJ2-1; V: TRBV6-2/TRBV6-3
CDR3: CASSRSTSDTQYF; DNA: TGTGCCAGCAGTCGATCCACTAGTGATACGCAGTATTTT; size: few; D: .; J: TRBJ2-3; V: TRBV6-1
CDR3: CSASDILAKNIQYF; DNA: TGCAGTGCTAGTGACATCTTAGCCAAAAACATTCAGTACTTC; size: .; D: .; J: TRBJ2-4; V: TRBV20-1
CDR3: CASSQAGGWSEKLFF; DNA: TGCGCCAGCAGCCAAGCCGGGGGGTGGAGTGAAAAACTGTTTTTT; size: few; D: .; J: TRBJ1-4; V: TRBV4-1
CDR3: CASSSQILAGVDTQYF; DNA: TGTGCCAGCAGCTCCCAAATACTAGCGGGAGTAGATACGCAGTATTTT; size: .; D: TRBD2; J: TRBJ2-3; V: TRBV7-3
CDR3: CASSWGAMNTEAFF; DNA: TGTGCCAGCAGTTGGGGCGCAATGAACACTGAAGCTTTCTTT; size: few; D: .; J: TRBJ1-1; V: TRBV27
CDR3: CASSLYDRDQETQYF; DNA: TGTGCCAGCAGCCTTTACGACAGGGATCAAGAGACCCAGTACTTC; size: .; D: TRBD1; J: TRBJ2-5; V: TRBV9
CDR3: CSARQGHSGGRFGEQFF; DNA: TGCAGTGCTCGCCAGGGACATTCCGGGGGGCGATTTGGTGAGCAGTTCTTC; size: .; D: .; J: TRBJ2-1; V: TRBV20-1
CDR3: CSVNRVGETQYF; DNA: TGCAGCGTGAACAGGGTCGGGGAGACCCAGTACTTC; size: .; D: .; J: TRBJ2-5; V: TRBV29-1
CDR3: CASSKGTAPTSNEQFF; DNA: TGTGCCAGCAGCAAAGGTACCGCCCCCACGTCCAATGAGCAGTTCTTC; size: few; D: .; J: TRBJ2-1; V: TRBV7-9
CDR3: CAISGLQQGRSDTQYF; DNA: TGTGCCATCAGTGGCCTCCAACAGGGGAGGTCAGATACGCAGTATTTT; size: .; D: .; J: TRBJ2-3; V: TRBV10-3
CDR3: CASSTSLSVSQPQHF; DNA: TGTGCCAGTAGTACATCCCTAAGTGTTAGTCAGCCCCAGCATTTT; size: .; D: .; J: TRBJ1-5; V: TRBV19
CDR3: CASILSGEQFF; DNA: TGTGCCAGCATCCTTAGCGGGGAGCAGTTCTTC; size: few; D: TRBD2; J: TRBJ2-1; V: TRBV7-2
CDR3: CASSVAITSYNEQFF; DNA: TGTGCCAGCAGCGTAGCTATAACCTCCTACAATGAGCAGTTCTTC; size: few; D: .; J: TRBJ2-1; V: TRBV9
CDR3: CASRPGQGSANEKLFF; DNA: TGTGCCAGCAGGCCGGGACAGGGGTCTGCTAATGAAAAACTGTTTTTT; size: .; D: TRBD1; J: TRBJ1-4; V: TRBV6-1
CDR3: CASSQGWDLDTGELFF; DNA: TGCGCCAGCAGCCAAGGTTGGGATTTGGACACCGGGGAGCTGTTTTTT; size: once; D: .; J: TRBJ2-2; V: TRBV4-1
CDR3: CASSPGQKSNQPQHF; DNA: TGTGCCAGCAGCCCCGGACAGAAGAGCAATCAGCCCCAGCATTTT; size: .; D: .; J: TRBJ1-5; V: TRBV7-2
CDR3: CASAFRGYEQFF; DNA: TGTGCCAGCGCATTCCGCGGGTATGAGCAGTTCTTC; size: few; D: .; J: TRBJ2-1; V: TRBV7-2
CDR3: CASSGDSDQPQHF; DNA: TGTGCCAGCAGTGGAGACAGTGATCAGCCCCAGCATTTT; size: .; D: .; J: TRBJ1-5; V: TRBV2
CDR3: CASSQGQGAEDEKLFF; DNA: TGCGCCAGCAGCCAAGGACAGGGGGCGGAAGATGAAAAACTGTTTTTT; size: many; D: TRBD1; J: TRBJ1-4; V: TRBV4-1
CDR3: CASSLRPPPGINQPQHF; DNA: TGTGCCAGCAGTTTACGGCCCCCGCCGGGGATCAATCAGCCCCAGCATTTT; size: once; D: .; J: TRBJ1-5; V: TRBV12-3/TRBV12-4
CDR3: CASSPLSGGDGYTF; DNA: TGTGCCAGCTCACCACTGTCAGGGGGCGATGGCTACACCTTC; size: few; D: TRBD1; J: TRBJ1-2; V: TRBV18
CDR3: CASSQHPGLPSTDTQYF; DNA: TGCGCCAGCAGCCAACACCCGGGACTACCCAGCACAGATACGCAGTATTTT; size: many; D: TRBD2; J: TRBJ2-3; V: TRBV5-1
CDR3: CASSSRTRGNSRDNEQYF; DNA: TGTGCCAGCAGCTCCAGGACGCGTGGAAATTCCAGGGACAATGAGCAGTACTTC; size: few; D: .; J: TRBJ2-4; V: TRBV7-9
CDR3: CSASRQGANTEAFF; DNA: TGCAGTGCTAGCCGACAGGGGGCCAACACTGAAGCTTTCTTT; size: .; D: TRBD1; J: TRBJ1-1; V: TRBV20-1
CDR3: CASSYSISQAQETQYF; DNA: TGTGCCAGCAGTTACTCGATTTCGCAGGCCCAAGAGACCCAGTACTTC; size: .; D: .; J: TRBJ2-5; V: TRBV6-6
CDR3: CASSLGLRAVNTDTQYF; DNA: TGTGCCAGCAGCTTAGGTCTTCGGGCAGTAAACACAGATACGCAGTATTTT; size: .; D: .; J: TRBJ2-3; V: TRBV7-2
CDR3: CASSLASGEPGNTF; DNA: TGTGCCAGCAGCTTAGCGTCTGGGGAGCCAGGAAACACCTTC; size: .; D: .; J: TRBJ1-2; V: TRBV7-9
CDR3: CASTWDRENTEAFF; DNA: TGTGCCAGCACTTGGGACAGGGAGAACACTGAAGCTTTCTTT; size: .; D: TRBD1; J: TRBJ1-1; V: TRBV6-1
CDR3: CASSPDTSYNSPLHF; DNA: TGTGCCAGCAGTCCCGACACCTCCTATAATTCACCCCTCCACTTT; size: .; D: .; J: TRBJ1-6; V: TRBV28
CDR3: CAILRGGTDTQYF; DNA: TGTGCCATCCTACGGGGTGGCACAGATACGCAGTATTTT; size: .; D: .; J: TRBJ2-3; V: TRBV10-3
CDR3: CASSPGTGSSETQYF; DNA: TGTGCCAGCAGCCCAGGGACAGGGAGTTCCGAGACCCAGTACTTC; size: few; D: TRBD1; J: TRBJ2-5; V: TRBV7-2
CDR3: CSGEDSYGYTF; DNA: TGCAGCGGAGAGGACAGCTATGGCTACACCTTC; size: .; D: .; J: TRBJ1-2; V: TRBV29-1
CDR3: CASSEVLGIYEQYF; DNA: TGCGCCAGCAGTGAGGTGTTAGGCATCTACGAGCAGTACTTC; size: once; D: .; J: TRBJ2-7; V: TRBV10-2
CDR3: CASSVASGGADTQYF; DNA: TGTGCCAGCAGTGTAGCAAGCGGGGGAGCAGATACGCAGTATTTT; size: .; D: TRBD2; J: TRBJ2-3; V: TRBV25-1
CDR3: CASSLWYILRADTQYF; DNA: TGTGCCAGCAGTTTATGGTACATCCTTAGAGCAGATACGCAGTATTTT; size: .; D: .; J: TRBJ2-3; V: TRBV12-3/TRBV12-4
CDR3: CASSQLTYNEQFF; DNA: TGTGCCAGCAGCCAACTAACGTACAATGAGCAGTTCTTC; size: .; D: .; J: TRBJ2-1; V: TRBV6-2/TRBV6-3
CDR3: CASRLGTGQPQHF; DNA: TGCGCCAGCAGACTCGGGACGGGTCAGCCCCAGCATTTT; size: .; D: .; J: TRBJ1-5; V: TRBV5-1
CDR3: CASSIQDNEQFF; DNA: TGTGCCAGCAGCATACAAGACAATGAGCAGTTCTTC; size: .; D: .; J: TRBJ2-1; V: TRBV6-2/TRBV6-3
CDR3: CASSQKTAGINNEQFF; DNA: TGTGCCAGCAGCCAGAAGACGGCGGGGATCAACAATGAACAGTTCTTC; size: .; D: .; J: TRBJ2-1; V: TRBV13
CDR3: CASGAGGGTDTQYF; DNA: TGTGCCAGCGGAGCGGGGGGTGGCACAGATACGCAGTATTTT; size: few; D: TRBD2; J: TRBJ2-3; V: TRBV3-1
CDR3: CASSEWEENQPQHF; DNA: TGTGCCAGCAGTGAATGGGAAGAGAATCAGCCCCAGCATTTT; size: few; D: .; J: TRBJ1-5; V: TRBV25-1
CDR3: CASTTPRVFGYGYTF; DNA: TGTGCCAGCACCACTCCGAGGGTATTTGGCTATGGCTACACCTTC; size: few; D: .; J: TRBJ1-2; V: TRBV28
CDR3: CASSHGPPRGNEKLFF; DNA: TGTGCCAGCAGCCATGGCCCCCCCAGGGGTAATGAAAAACTGTTTTTT; size: .; D: .; J: TRBJ1-4; V: TRBV14
CDR3: CSVDLGGRGSYEQYF; DNA: TGCAGCGTTGATCTGGGCGGGAGGGGCTCCTACGAGCAGTACTTC; size: once; D: TRBD2; J: TRBJ2-7; V: TRBV29-1
CDR3: CSARKTGGKGGYTF; DNA: TGCAGTGCTAGAAAGACAGGGGGAAAAGGGGGCTACACCTTC; size: few; D: TRBD1; J: TRBJ1-2; V: TRBV20-1